This TCR beta chain came from a study of cytomegalovirus exposure and HLA in healthy donors. Study-level results: In vitro, three CMV-associated chains proved specific for CMV antigens. Some V segments (TRBV6-2 and TRBV6-3 among them) were excluded as indistinguishable.

PCR used 60 Vbeta primers and 13 Jbeta primers. Study processing details: In a later analysis, of around 85 million unique beta chains, around 9.9 million appeared in at least two donors. Produced via immunoSEQ multiplex PCR; TCRdb's table is partial and in-frame only. V, J and clone size reflect that table, while D and trimming were determined from the DNA. Seen here are about 130,000 clones, about 84% observed once, and the top ten hold over 1%. Germline V gene lookup returns CDR1 GTSNPN and CDR2 SVGIG (reference sequence). The CDR3 has 13 residues. After removal of 2 bases from V and 7 bases from J, the junction contained 4 bases not matched to a gene. On this clone itself: No antigen is known for it.

The origin of this receptor is a boy under 18 in good health and CMV-seronegative. The sequenced material came from PBMCs. This sequence joins TRBV30 and TRBJ1-4, with 7 positions matching TRBD1. The CDR3 sequence: CAWSRGLGEKLFF. The CDR3 DNA follows: TGTGCCTGGAGTAGGGGGCTCGGTGAAAAACTGTTTTTT.